This T cell receptor beta chain was sequenced during a study of shared clonotypes between healthy human individuals. Produced via immunoSEQ multiplex PCR; TCRdb's table is partial and in-frame only. This table has 95,000 to 120,000 clones, about 62% appearing once. V lost 4 bases to trimming and J lost 0 bases, with 20 bases between them. CDR3 size: 18 residues. CDR1 is SGHAT, CDR2 FQNNGV, per germline. This rearrangement joins TRBV11-2 to TRBJ2-3, with D hard to call. Sample: memory CD8+ T cells sorted from blood. Subset defined: CD45RO+ cells pooled with CCR7-negative TemRA cells. The TCR originated in a young woman in good health. CDR3: CASSSMGILGWSTDTQYF. CDR3 DNA sequence: TGTGCCAGCAGCTCCATGGGGATTCTGGGTTGGAGCACAGATACGCAGTATTTT.